Each of the 28 T cell receptor beta chains below was sequenced from the same sample in a study of blood T cell repertoires in COVID-19. Produced via immunoSEQ multiplex PCR; TCRdb's table is partial and in-frame only. This table holds roughly 170,000 clones, approximately 90% found once. Sequenced input: peripheral blood. The receptors were gathered from a woman under 30 who had recovered from COVID-19.

The chain joins TRBV4-3 to TRBJ2-3; 7 nucleotides match TRBD1. Germline V gives CDR1 LGHNA, CDR2 YSLEER. This CDR3 has 13 amino acids. V was pared by 4 bases and J by 5 bases, with 3 bases of the junction left unmatched. In DNA, the CDR3 is TGCGCCAGCAGCCTTAACAGGGGAGATACGCAGTATTTT. Translating gives CASSLNRGDTQYF.

This chain links TRBV4-1 with TRBJ2-7, with 9 bases matching TRBD2. Trimming removed 3 bases from V and 2 bases from J; junction bases left unmatched: 8. Germline CDR1 MGHRA, CDR2 YSYEKL. The CDR3 loop spans 16 amino acids. CDR3 in amino acids: CASSQVFAGGPYEQYF. The CDR3 DNA follows: TGCGCCAGCAGCCAGGTATTCGCGGGGGGGCCCTACGAGCAGTACTTC.

This sequence joins TRBV3-1 (or the pseudogene TRBV3-2) and TRBJ2-1; D gene ambiguous. The V gene lost 1 base and the J gene lost 9 bases, with 4 bases spanning the gap. The CDR3 is made up of 11 amino acids. Germline V gene data show CDR1 as LGHDT and CDR2 as YNNKEL (reference sequence). CDR3 in amino acids: CASSQGLEQFF. In DNA, the CDR3 is TGTGCCAGCAGCCAAGGACTTGAGCAGTTCTTC.

The chain employs TRBV11-3 and TRBJ1-1; D perhaps matches TRBD1 (5 bases). This CDR3 is 14 amino acids long. Between the trimmed V and J ends, which lost 0 bases and 0 bases, there was a span of 5 bases. Germline-derived CDR1 and CDR2 are SGHNT and YENEEA. CDR3 region: CASSLEGVNTEAFF. The CDR3 nucleotides are TGTGCCAGCAGCTTAGAAGGGGTGAACACTGAAGCTTTCTTT.

CDR3 sequence (DNA): TGTGCCAGCAGTTTAGCAGGGGGTGGGCGCACTGAAGCTTTCTTT. This sequence encodes CASSLAGGGRTEAFF. The rearrangement links TRBV27 to TRBJ1-1; TRBD1 aligns across 7 bases. Germline V gene sequence: CDR1 MNHEY, CDR2 SMNVEV (reference sequence). Unmatched junction bases numbered 7, after V lost 2 bases and J lost 4 bases. CDR3 length equals 15 residues.

The chain couples TRBV15 to TRBJ1-2; no reliable D call. The germline V and J ends were trimmed by 6 bases and 0 bases, with 8 bases remaining between them. The CDR3 consists of 13 residues. Per the germline V gene, CDR1 is LNHNV and CDR2 is YYDKDF (reference sequence). The CDR3 nucleotides are TGTGCCACCAGGGGAGACGCTAACTATGGCTACACCTTC. This translates into CATRGDANYGYTF.

This chain uses TRBV7-2 with TRBJ1-2; D uncertain. The germline V gene encodes CDR1 SGHTA and CDR2 FQGNSA. The CDR3 has 15 amino acids. V was clipped by 1 base and J by 4 bases, with 13 bases between them. CDR3 in amino acids: CASSLVAGSSYGYTF. DNA for the CDR3: TGTGCCAGCAGCTTAGTCGCAGGAAGCAGCTATGGCTACACCTTC. The variable domain in full, with the rest retrieved from reference TRBV7-2 and TRBJ1-2, is GAGVSQSPSNKVTEKGKDVELRCDPISGHTALYWYRQSLGQGLEFLIYFQGNSAPDKSGLPSDRFSAERTGGSVSTLTIQRTQQEDSAVYLCASSLVAGSSYGYTFGSGTRLTVV.

This sequence joins TRBV5-1 and TRBJ1-6; D not resolved. CDR3 length equals 16 residues. Germline V CDR1 and CDR2: SGHRS, YFSETQ. Trimming took off 4 bases at V and 0 bases at J, with 11 bases between the two ends. The CDR3 loop reads CASSPPESSYNSPLHF. The CDR3 DNA reads as TGCGCCAGCAGCCCGCCGGAGAGCTCCTATAATTCACCCCTCCACTTT.

This clone was recorded once. The CDR3 sequence is CASVPSGTSVDNEQFF. The CDR3 DNA reads as TGTGCCAGCGTTCCGTCCGGGACTAGCGTGGACAATGAGCAGTTCTTC. This chain links TRBV21-1 with TRBJ2-1; the tabulated D call, TRBD2, remains unverified against the DNA. TRBV21-1 is a documented pseudogene. The CDR3 totals 16 residues.

J is TRBJ1-1 and V is TRBV10-3; D remains unclear. CDR1 and CDR2 from the germline V gene are ENHRY and SYGVKD. V lost 3 bases and J lost 5, with 7 bases in between. The CDR3 covers 12 residues. The DNA of the CDR3 is TGTGCCATCAGTGATTCCCAGACTGAAGCTTTCTTT. Protein product: CAISDSQTEAFF.

This chain connects TRBV6-4 to TRBJ1-6, with TRBD1 identical over 9 bases. The ends lost 6 bases at V and 8 bases at J; junction bases unmatched: 11. Germline loops: CDR1 MRHNA, CDR2 SNTAGT. CDR3 length: 16 amino acids. The CDR3 is CASRHRDRVIYSPLHF. CDR3 bases: TGTGCCAGCAGACACCGGGACAGGGTTATTTATTCACCCCTCCACTTT.

The chain links TRBV12-3 or TRBV12-4 to TRBJ2-3; no firm D call. V gave up 3 bases and J gave up 8 bases, with 6 bases separating them. This CDR3 region has 11 residues. The CDR3 DNA reads TGTGCCAGCAGTTTGAGAGGTACGCAGTATTTT. This sequence encodes CASSLRGTQYF.

The chain combines TRBV4-1 with TRBJ1-1; unclear D gene. CDR1 is MGHRA and CDR2 is YSYEKL in the germline V gene. V was trimmed by 4 bases and J by 0 bases, leaving 9 bases between them. The CDR3 has 14 residues. CDR3: CASSPSDMNTEAFF. The CDR3 DNA reads as TGCGCCAGCAGCCCCAGCGATATGAACACTGAAGCTTTCTTT.

This sequence joins TRBV19 and TRBJ1-2; 8 bases match TRBD1. The germline V gene encodes CDR1 LNHDA and CDR2 SQIVND (reference sequence). There are 16 residues in the CDR3. The V gene end was trimmed by 4 bases and the J gene end by 4 bases; junction bases not matched to a gene: 11. The CDR3 region has the DNA TGTGCCAGTAGTACCCCCGGGTGGACAGGGAGCTATGGCTACACCTTC. It codes for CASSTPGWTGSYGYTF.

The J gene is TRBJ1-5, the V gene TRBV19; D uncertain. Trimming took 5 bases from V and 1 from J, leaving 15 bases between them. In germline, CDR1 is LNHDA, CDR2 SQIVND (reference sequence). The CDR3 is 16 residues long. The CDR3 sequence is CASSVLGGGSNQPQHF. CDR3 bases: TGTGCCAGTAGTGTACTCGGAGGTGGGAGCAATCAGCCCCAGCATTTT.

The chain joins TRBV5-8 to TRBJ2-5; 10 bases match TRBD2. Germline V gene sequence: CDR1 SGHTS, CDR2 YDEGEE. The CDR3 totals 16 residues. J gave up 4 bases and V 4 bases, and 10 bases lay outside the gene matches. The CDR3 sequence is CASSRVSGGAGETQYF. CDR3 in DNA: TGTGCCAGCAGCCGGGTGAGCGGGGGGGCAGGAGAGACCCAGTACTTC.

This chain links TRBV6-2 or TRBV6-3 with TRBJ2-7, with D perhaps TRBD2 (5 bases). The CDR3 covers 13 residues. From germline, CDR1 is MNHEY and CDR2 SVGEGT. V was shortened by 5 bases and J by 1 base, with 9 bases between the two germline ends. The CDR3 region has the DNA TGTGCCAGCAGTCAACGGGGTTCCTACGAGCAGTACGTC. Its protein product is CASSQRGSYEQYV.

The chain uses TRBV6-2 or TRBV6-3 and TRBJ2-5, with a weak D call TRBD1 (6 bases). Germline V gene data show CDR1 as MNHEY and CDR2 as SVGEGT. The V gene lost 2 bases and the J gene lost 5 bases, with 12 bases spanning the gap. The CDR3 spans 14 residues. The CDR3 loop is CASSYRDIGETQYF. The DNA of the CDR3 is TGTGCCAGCAGTTACCGGGACATCGGGGAGACCCAGTACTTC.

The chain links TRBV6-2 or TRBV6-3 to TRBJ2-3; the match to TRBD2 covers 10 bases. In germline, CDR1 is MNHEY, CDR2 SVGEGT. The CDR3 spans 17 residues. V gave up 0 bases and J gave up 4 bases; unmatched junction bases: 7. The CDR3 coding sequence is TGTGCCAGCAGTTACTCGAGACTAGCGGGCTCGGCAGATACGCAGTATTTT. Its translation: CASSYSRLAGSADTQYF.

The genes are TRBV7-2 and TRBJ1-1; the match to TRBD1 covers 11 bases. The CDR3 contains 16 residues. V trimming: 3 bases; J trimming: 2 bases; junction bases outside the gene matches: 5. Germline CDR1 and CDR2: SGHTA and FQGNSA. The DNA of the CDR3 is TGTGCCAGCAGCTTCTGGGACAGGGGGAGAAACACTGAAGCTTTCTTT. It specifies CASSFWDRGRNTEAFF.

V and J are TRBV18 and TRBJ2-5, with 12 positions matching TRBD2. This CDR3 is built from 17 residues. Germline-derived CDR1 and CDR2 are KGHSH and LQKENI. The V gene end was trimmed by 2 bases and the J gene end by 4 bases; junction bases not matched to a gene: 8. Here the CDR3 DNA reads TGTGCCAGCTCACCAATAACTAGCGGGGGGAGTGCAGAGACCCAGTACTTC. As protein: CASSPITSGGSAETQYF. The whole variable domain, remainder taken from reference TRBV18 and TRBJ2-5, is NAGVMQNPRHLVRRRGQEARLRCSPMKGHSHVYWYRQLPEEGLKFMVYLQKENIIDESGMPKERFSAEFPKEGPSILRIQQVVRGDSAAYFCASSPITSGGSAETQYFGPGTRLLVL.

The chain uses TRBV20-1 and TRBJ1-5; D remains ambiguous. Germline loops: CDR1 DFQATT, CDR2 SNEGSKA (reference sequence). The CDR3 covers 11 residues. V lost 3 bases and J 6 bases, leaving 6 bases between the germline ends. The CDR3 loop is CSASVGQPQHF. CDR3 sequence (DNA): TGCAGTGCTAGCGTCGGTCAGCCCCAGCATTTT.

This chain links TRBV29-1 with TRBJ1-2; D is ambiguous. The CDR3 has 12 residues. The V and J ends lost 5 bases and 6 bases respectively, with 13 bases between them. Germline assignment: CDR1 SQVTM and CDR2 ANQGSEA. The CDR3 sequence: CSVSAAQNGYTF. CDR3 coding DNA: TGCAGCGTTTCGGCGGCCCAAAATGGCTACACCTTC.

This sequence joins TRBV9 and TRBJ2-1; TRBD1 might be the D (5 bases). The CDR3 loop spans 15 amino acids. CDR1 SGDLS and CDR2 YYNGEE come from the germline V gene. V was trimmed by 0 bases and J by 3 bases, leaving 10 bases between them. The CDR3 loop is CASSVDQGVYNEQFF. CDR3 nucleotides: TGTGCCAGCAGCGTAGACCAGGGCGTCTACAATGAGCAGTTCTTC.

The J gene is TRBJ2-3, the V gene TRBV6-5; D not resolved. The CDR3 is 15 amino acids. CDR1 MNHEY and CDR2 SVGAGI come from the germline V gene. V lost 4 bases to trimming and J lost 2 bases, with 13 bases between them. CDR3 protein: CASSSSEPHTDTQYF. As DNA, the CDR3 is TGTGCCAGCAGTTCCAGCGAACCCCACACAGATACGCAGTATTTT.

This clone has just one count. The chain carries TRBV29-1 and TRBJ2-3, with D perhaps matching TRBD1 (5 bases). CDR1 and CDR2 (germline): SQVTM, ANQGSEA. CDR3 size: 13 residues. V was clipped by 3 bases and J by 6 bases, with 13 bases between them. The CDR3 reads CSVDPARADTQYF. DNA for the CDR3: TGCAGCGTTGACCCTGCCAGGGCTGATACGCAGTATTTT.

This clone has just a few counts. The genes are TRBV5-6 and TRBJ2-2; D is perhaps TRBD1 (6 bases). CDR1 and CDR2 (germline): SGHDT, YYEEEE. The CDR3 spans 16 residues. The V and J ends lost 7 bases and 4 bases respectively, with 20 bases between them. CDR3 loop: CASGGPQSHSTGELFF. DNA for the CDR3: TGTGCCAGCGGGGGCCCCCAGAGTCACAGCACCGGGGAGCTGTTTTTT.

The gene calls are TRBV28 and TRBJ1-3, with TRBD1 as a possible D gene (5 bases). Trimming shortened V by 8 bases and J by 1 base, and 12 bases separated the two germline ends. CDR3 length: 14 residues. CDR1 and CDR2 from the germline V gene are MDHEN and SYDVKM. CDR3 in DNA: TGTGCCAGCCGGGCAGGGTCATCTGGAAACACCATATATTTT. This codes for CASRAGSSGNTIYF.